The T cell receptor beta chain described here comes from a study of early T cells in non-severe SARS-CoV-2 infection. CDR3 length: 15 residues. Germline loops: CDR1 MRHNA, CDR2 SNTAGT. The V gene lost 5 bases and the J gene lost 0 bases, with 13 bases spanning the gap. This clonotype has a handful of counts. Molecules of cDNA were individually given unique molecular identifiers that were attached to them. TCRdb itself ran the 5' RACE reads through MiXCR, one entry per CDR3 protein. The sample contains tens of thousands of distinct CDR3 sequences, 14% of which appear only once. The V call is TRBV6-4, the J call TRBJ1-2; possibly TRBD1 for D (6 bases). The TCR was taken from an adult who was a healthcare worker with PCR-confirmed SARS-CoV-2 infection or an uninfected control (not recorded which). Material: whole blood. In DNA, the CDR3 is TGTGCCAGCAGTCCGGGGGCCGTAGCTAACTATGGCTACACCTTC. Translation: CASSPGAVANYGYTF.